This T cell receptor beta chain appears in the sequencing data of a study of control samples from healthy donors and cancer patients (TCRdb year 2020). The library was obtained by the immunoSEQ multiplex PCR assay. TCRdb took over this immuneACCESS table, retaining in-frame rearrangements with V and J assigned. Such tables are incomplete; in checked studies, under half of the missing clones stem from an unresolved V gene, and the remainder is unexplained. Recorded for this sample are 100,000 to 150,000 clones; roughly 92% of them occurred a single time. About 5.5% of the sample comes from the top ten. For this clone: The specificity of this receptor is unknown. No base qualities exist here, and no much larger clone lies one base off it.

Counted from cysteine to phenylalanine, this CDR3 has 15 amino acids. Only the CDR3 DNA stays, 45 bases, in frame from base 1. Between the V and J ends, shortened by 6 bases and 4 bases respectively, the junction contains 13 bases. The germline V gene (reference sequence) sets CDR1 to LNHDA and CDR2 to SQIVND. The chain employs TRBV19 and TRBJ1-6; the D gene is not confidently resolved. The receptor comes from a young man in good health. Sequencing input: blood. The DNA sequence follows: TGTGCCAGTAGCCTCGAGGCACCTTATAATTCACCCCTCCACTTT. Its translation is CASSLEAPYNSPLHF.